The clone carrying this T cell receptor (beta chain) showed up many times. Antigen: not known. Noted time point: newly diagnosed GD, antithyroid drugs for less than 3 months. PBMC RNA was the source of the TCR library. These data belong to a study of regulatory T cells in long-lasting Graves disease. Study-level points and caveats: When disease was persistent, TRBV28, TRBJ1-2 and TRBJ2-5 were the favored segments.

Germline V CDR1 and CDR2: MNHEY, SVGAGI. Trimming stripped 0 bases from V and 7 bases from J, with 21 bases between. The CDR3 spans 18 residues. Arm-PCR of CDR3 regions with iRepertoire HTBI primers generated TCR beta libraries. TCRdb analysed the multiplex PCR reads with MiXCR anew, one entry per CDR3 protein. The data show some 410,000 distinct CDR3 sequences, with about 15% seen just once and approximately 11% held by the top ten. These records were also assigned to another study, of T cells in Graves' hyperthyroidism and ophthalmopathy. As that study records: Using 13 V-J features, a model discriminated ophthalmopathy from stable hyperthyroidism.

The chain couples TRBV6-5 to TRBJ2-2; D may be TRBD2 (6 bases). Sequences were derived from peripheral blood mononuclear cells (PBMCs), sampled at new diagnosis, from a patient treated with antithyroid drugs. This TCR came from a woman aged 25 to 45 with Graves disease. The DNA of the CDR3 is TGTGCCAGCAGTTACTCACGGGGTATAACCTCGACTAGCGGGGAGCTGTTTTTT. Translation gives CASSYSRGITSTSGELFF.